The 20 T cell receptor beta chains below all came from one sample that was sequenced in a study of sequential checkpoint blockade in melanoma. Profiled with immunoSEQ multiplex PCR; TCRdb holds only in-frame clones, not every one. The table records several thousand clones, around 53% of them present only once. Treatment given: randomized to nivolumab then ipilimumab (arm A) or the reverse (arm B). The sample consisted of CD8+ T cells sorted from blood (inferred from file names), taken from a patient given nivolumab and ipilimumab in sequence. The receptors were gathered from a human donor with melanoma.

A few counts support this clone. This chain uses TRBV2 with TRBJ2-5, with 12 nucleotides matching TRBD1. With 2 bases clipped from V and 11 bases from J, the junction kept 15 bases outside the gene matches. CDR3 length: 17 residues. The germline gives CDR1 SNHLY, CDR2 FYNNEI. The chain's CDR3 is CASSETASGTGGEEQYF. The CDR3 DNA reads TGTGCCAGCAGTGAAACTGCCTCCGGGACAGGGGGCGAGGAGCAGTACTTC.

This clone occurred a few times. The chain carries TRBV6-5 and TRBJ1-5; TRBD1 aligns across 7 bases. This CDR3 has 13 residues. Trimming cost V 7 bases and J 4 bases; bases outside gene matches: 4. In germline, CDR1 is MNHEY, CDR2 SVGAGI. The CDR3 DNA reads as TGTGCCAGCAAACAGGGGTTAAATCAGCCCCAGCATTTT. This encodes CASKQGLNQPQHF.

This clone was counted once. It is likely a read error, because the conserved phenylalanine at the end of the CDR3 is missing. The gene calls are TRBV9 and TRBJ2-7; D might be TRBD1 (6 bases). Germline V gives CDR1 SGDLS, CDR2 YYNGEE. The V and J ends lost 5 bases and 0 bases respectively, with 9 bases between them. This CDR3 spans 13 amino acids. The CDR3 sequence is CASSDRSSYEQYL. Here the CDR3 DNA reads TGTGCCAGCAGTGACAGGAGCTCCTACGAGCAGTACCTC.

This clone was found a few times. J is TRBJ2-7 and V is TRBV7-2; perhaps TRBD2 as D (5 bases). CDR1 SGHTA and CDR2 FQGNSA come from the germline V gene. V was cut by 0 bases and J by 4 bases, with 7 bases left in between. This CDR3 has 13 residues. The CDR3 spells CASSLARVYEQYF. CDR3 bases: TGTGCCAGCAGCTTAGCGCGGGTGTACGAGCAGTACTTC.

The V gene is TRBV30, the J gene TRBJ2-1; 12 bases are a match to TRBD2. The germline V gene encodes CDR1 GTSNPN and CDR2 SVGIG (reference sequence). The CDR3 extends over 18 amino acids. The V gene end was trimmed by 2 bases and the J gene end by 8 bases; junction bases not matched to a gene: 16. CDR3 loop: CAWSWDRGGLAGWYEQFF. The CDR3 DNA is TGTGCCTGGAGTTGGGACAGGGGAGGACTAGCGGGGTGGTATGAGCAGTTCTTC.

V usage is TRBV4-3 and J usage is TRBJ2-1; TRBD2 aligns across 9 bases. This CDR3 comprises 16 residues. Germline CDR1 and CDR2: LGHNA and YSLEER. The junction had 9 bases not matched to a gene; V was cut back by 0 bases and J by 9 bases. The CDR3 DNA sequence: TGCGCCAGCAGCCAAGATCCCGCGGGGGGGTTCGGTGAGCAGTTCTTC. Its protein product is CASSQDPAGGFGEQFF.

The J gene is TRBJ2-5, the V gene TRBV9; D remains ambiguous. The end of the DNA aligns better with TRBJ2-7, so the J call may be wrong. CDR1 is SGDLS and CDR2 is YYNGEE in the germline V gene. There are 12 residues in the CDR3. The CDR3 region is CASSAWDYEQYF. The CDR3 coding sequence is TGTGCCAGCAGCGCCTGGGACTACGAGCAGTACTTC.

This chain connects TRBV19 to TRBJ1-5; 11 positions match TRBD1. Trimming took 5 bases from V and 7 from J; bases not matched to a gene: 10. The CDR3 is 16 residues long. Germline V lookup: CDR1 LNHDA, CDR2 SQIVND (reference sequence). CDR3 in DNA: TGTGCCAGTAGTCTCACCGGGACAGGGGGTCGACAGCCCCAGCATTTT. Amino acids: CASSLTGTGGRQPQHF.

The chain carries TRBV6-6 and TRBJ1-4; D perhaps matches TRBD1 (6 bases). The CDR3 contains 16 residues. Germline CDR1 MNHNY, CDR2 SVGAGI (reference sequence). The ends were cut back, 7 bases at V and 7 bases at J, with 22 bases in the middle. CDR3 coding DNA: TGTGCCAGCACTTTACAGGGATCACGGGGTACTGAAAAACTGTTTTTT. Amino acid sequence: CASTLQGSRGTEKLFF.

The V and J genes are TRBV7-3 and TRBJ2-3; no clear D. The CDR3 contains 15 residues. Germline V CDR1 and CDR2: SGHTA, FQGTGA. V was cut by 5 bases and J by 1 base, with 13 bases left in between. The CDR3 DNA follows: TGTGCCAGCAGCGCGGATTCGGGTGGCACAGATACGCAGTATTTT. It translates to CASSADSGGTDTQYF. The full variable domain, rest sourced from reference TRBV7-3 and TRBJ2-3, is GAGVSQTPSNKVTEKGKYVELRCDPISGHTALYWYRQSLGQGPEFLIYFQGTGAADDSGLPNDRFFAVRPEGSVSTLKIQRTERGDSAVYLCASSADSGGTDTQYFGPGTRLTVL.

This clone turned up a few times. The rearrangement links TRBV15 to TRBJ1-3; D not resolved. The CDR3 has 16 amino acids. Trimming left V 0 bases short and J 2 bases short, with 11 bases between. Germline CDR1 is LNHNV and CDR2 is YYDKDF (reference sequence). Written as DNA, the CDR3 is TGTGCCACCAGCAGAGATCATGCGTCGGCTGGAAACACCATATATTTT. Amino acid sequence: CATSRDHASAGNTIYF.

The chain employs TRBV7-2 and TRBJ2-5; the D gene is possibly TRBD1 (7 bases). V was trimmed by 5 bases and J by 5 bases, leaving 24 bases between them. The germline CDR1 and CDR2 sequences are SGHTA and FQGNSA. The CDR3 has 17 residues. Written as DNA, the CDR3 is TGTGCCAGCAGCCCAGGGGGGTCGGCATCCTATGTGGAGACCCAGTACTTC. Protein sequence: CASSPGGSASYVETQYF.

By share, this clone counts as medium-sized. The rearrangement uses TRBV18 and TRBJ2-5; 8 bases align to TRBD2. This CDR3 is 19 amino acids long. Looked up from germline, CDR1 is KGHSH and CDR2 is LQKENI. The junction had 18 bases not matched to a gene; V was cut back by 0 bases and J by 6 bases. The CDR3: CASSPPDSSGGKAPKTQYF. The CDR3 bases are TGTGCCAGCTCACCACCGGACTCCTCGGGGGGGAAGGCCCCAAAGACCCAGTACTTC.

The chain joins TRBV7-2 to TRBJ2-7; 7 bases line up with TRBD2. With 2 bases clipped from V and 7 bases from J, the junction kept 8 bases outside the gene matches. CDR3 length: 14 residues. Germline lookup yields CDR1 SGHTA and CDR2 FQGNSA. CDR3 in DNA: TGTGCCAGCAGCTTATGGGACTACTCAGGGGAGCAGTACTTC. This translates into CASSLWDYSGEQYF.

In its sample, this clone was seen a few times. The chain employs TRBV19 and TRBJ2-1; D remains unclear. V shed 3 bases and J shed 4 bases, with 4 bases lying between them. The germline CDR1 and CDR2 sequences are LNHDA and SQIVND (reference sequence). The CDR3 consists of 12 residues. CDR3 sequence reads: CASSIGYNEQFF. The CDR3 bases are TGTGCCAGTAGTATCGGGTACAATGAGCAGTTCTTC.

V is TRBV25-1 and J is TRBJ1-1; 7 bases are shared with TRBD1. The CDR3 runs to 15 residues. Looked up from germline, CDR1 is MGHDK and CDR2 is SYGVNS. With 4 bases clipped from V and 5 bases from J, the junction kept 10 bases outside the gene matches. The DNA for the CDR3 is TGTGCCAGCAGTGGACATAGACAGGGAAGGACTGAAGCTTTCTTT. Translation gives CASSGHRQGRTEAFF.

In this sample, this clone turned up a few times. This chain connects TRBV29-1 to TRBJ2-3; 7 bases align to TRBD2. The CDR3 extends over 13 amino acids. Looked up from germline, CDR1 is SQVTM and CDR2 is ANQGSEA. The J segment lost 4 bases and the V segment lost 4 bases, leaving 5 bases of the junction unmatched. CDR3 region: CSVGSGEADTQYF. For the CDR3, the DNA is TGCAGCGTTGGGAGCGGGGAGGCAGATACGCAGTATTTT.

This clone was seen more than once but under ten times. This chain uses TRBV6-4 with TRBJ1-4; tentative D call: TRBD1 (6 bases). The germline gives CDR1 MRHNA, CDR2 SNTAGT. The CDR3 has 18 amino acids. Trimming removed 4 bases from V and 5 bases from J, with 23 bases in between. CDR3 coding DNA: TGTGCCAGCAGTGTCGCGGCGTGGGGGCCGGGGCCAAATGAAAAACTGTTTTTT. Translated, it gives CASSVAAWGPGPNEKLFF.

In this sample, this clone turned up a few times. V and J are TRBV5-5 and TRBJ1-2, with 7 bases aligning to TRBD1. The V gene's germline CDR1 is SGHKS and CDR2 YYEKEE (reference sequence). The junction had 4 bases not matched to a gene; V was cut back by 3 bases and J by 2 bases. This CDR3 comprises 14 residues. For the CDR3, the DNA is TGTGCCAGCAGCTCCGGGACAGCCAACTATGGCTACACCTTC. Translating gives CASSSGTANYGYTF.

This clone has only a few counts. The chain joins TRBV11-2 to TRBJ2-3, with 14 bases fitting TRBD2. The CDR3 runs to 17 residues. Trimming at V came to 2 bases and at J to 4 bases, leaving 5 bases not matched to a gene. From germline, CDR1 is SGHAT and CDR2 FQNNGV. The CDR3 loop is CASSLPTSGGDPDTQYF. CDR3 DNA sequence: TGTGCCAGCAGCTTACCGACTAGCGGGGGGGATCCAGATACGCAGTATTTT.